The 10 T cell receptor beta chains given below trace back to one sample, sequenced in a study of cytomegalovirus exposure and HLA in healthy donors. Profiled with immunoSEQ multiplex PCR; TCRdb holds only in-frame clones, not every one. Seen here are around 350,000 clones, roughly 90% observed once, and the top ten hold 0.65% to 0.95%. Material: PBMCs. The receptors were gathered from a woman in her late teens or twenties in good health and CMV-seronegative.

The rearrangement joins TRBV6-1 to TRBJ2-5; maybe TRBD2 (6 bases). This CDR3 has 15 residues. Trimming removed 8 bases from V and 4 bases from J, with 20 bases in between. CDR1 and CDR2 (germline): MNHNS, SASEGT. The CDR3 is CASSTSSARGETQYF. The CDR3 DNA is TGTGCCAGCTCGACGTCTAGCGCGAGGGGAGAGACCCAGTACTTC.

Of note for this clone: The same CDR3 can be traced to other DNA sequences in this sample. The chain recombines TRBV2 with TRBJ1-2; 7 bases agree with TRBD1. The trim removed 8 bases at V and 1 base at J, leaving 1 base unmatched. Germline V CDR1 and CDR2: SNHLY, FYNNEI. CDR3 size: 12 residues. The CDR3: CASRDSNYGYTF. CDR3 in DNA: TGTGCCAGCCGGGACAGTAACTATGGCTACACCTTC. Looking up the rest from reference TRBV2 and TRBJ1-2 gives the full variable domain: EPEVTQTPSHQVTQMGQEVILRCVPISNHLYFYWYRQILGQKVEFLVSFYNNEISEKSEIFDDQFSVERPDGSNFTLKIRSTKLEDSAMYFCASRDSNYGYTFGSGTRLTVV.

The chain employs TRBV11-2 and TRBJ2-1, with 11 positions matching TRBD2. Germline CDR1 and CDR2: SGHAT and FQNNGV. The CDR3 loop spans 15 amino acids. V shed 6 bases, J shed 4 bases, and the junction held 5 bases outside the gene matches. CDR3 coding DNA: TGTGCCAGCAGACCTACTAGCGGGAGATACAATGAGCAGTTCTTC. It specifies CASRPTSGRYNEQFF. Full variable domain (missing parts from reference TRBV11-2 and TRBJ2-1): EAGVAQSPRYKIIEKRQSVAFWCNPISGHATLYWYQQILGQGPKLLIQFQNNGVVDDSQLPKDRFSAERLKGVDSTLKIQPAKLEDSAVYLCASRPTSGRYNEQFFGPGTRLTVL.

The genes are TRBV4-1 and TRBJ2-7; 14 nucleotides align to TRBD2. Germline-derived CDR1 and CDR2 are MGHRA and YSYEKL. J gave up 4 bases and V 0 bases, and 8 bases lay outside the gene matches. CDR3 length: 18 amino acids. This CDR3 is CASSQEPGLAGAIYEQYF. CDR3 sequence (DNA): TGCGCCAGCAGCCAAGAGCCGGGACTAGCGGGAGCAATTTACGAGCAGTACTTC.

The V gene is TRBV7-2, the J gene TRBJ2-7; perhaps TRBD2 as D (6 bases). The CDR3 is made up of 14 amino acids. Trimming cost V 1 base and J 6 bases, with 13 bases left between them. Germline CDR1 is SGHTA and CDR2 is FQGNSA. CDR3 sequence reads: CASSLVPGRTEQYF. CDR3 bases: TGTGCCAGCAGCTTAGTGCCAGGGAGGACCGAGCAGTACTTC.

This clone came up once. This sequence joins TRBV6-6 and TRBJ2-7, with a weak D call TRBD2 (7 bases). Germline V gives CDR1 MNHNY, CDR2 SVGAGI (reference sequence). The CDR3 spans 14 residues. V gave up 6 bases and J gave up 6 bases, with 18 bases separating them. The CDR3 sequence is CASSLGVGGAEQYF. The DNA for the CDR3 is TGTGCCAGCAGCCTTGGCGTGGGGGGGGCCGAGCAGTACTTC.

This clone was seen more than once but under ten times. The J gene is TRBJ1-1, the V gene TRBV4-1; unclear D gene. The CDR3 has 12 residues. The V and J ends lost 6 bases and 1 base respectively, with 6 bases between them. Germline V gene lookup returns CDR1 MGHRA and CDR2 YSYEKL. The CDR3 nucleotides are TGCGCCAGCAGTCCCGGGAACACTGAAGCTTTCTTT. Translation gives CASSPGNTEAFF.

CDR3 DNA sequence: TGTGCCAGCAGTCCGGTCCAGGCTACCTACGAGCAGTACTTC. Translation gives CASSPVQATYEQYF. V usage is TRBV27 and J usage is TRBJ2-7; no definite D call. This CDR3 is built from 14 residues. V was pared by 5 bases and J by 2 bases, with 13 bases between. CDR1 is MNHEY and CDR2 is SMNVEV in the germline V gene (reference sequence).

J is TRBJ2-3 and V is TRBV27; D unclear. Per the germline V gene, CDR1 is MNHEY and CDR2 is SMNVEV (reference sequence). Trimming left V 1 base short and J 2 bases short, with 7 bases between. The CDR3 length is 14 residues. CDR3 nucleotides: TGTGCCAGCAGTTTATTATCCCTCACAGATACGCAGTATTTT. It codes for CASSLLSLTDTQYF.

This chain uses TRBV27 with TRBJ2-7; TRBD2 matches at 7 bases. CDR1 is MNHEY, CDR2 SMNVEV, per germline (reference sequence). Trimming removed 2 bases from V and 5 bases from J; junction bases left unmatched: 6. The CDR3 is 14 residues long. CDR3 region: CASSLIGGSHEQYF. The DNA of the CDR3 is TGTGCCAGCAGTTTAATCGGCGGGAGCCACGAGCAGTACTTC.